This T cell receptor (beta chain) was recovered during a study of shared clonotypes between healthy human individuals. Study-level results: In a handful of donors, around 5% of naive CD4 clonotypes appeared in common. Relative to their counterparts shared across all four donors, non-shared clonotypes exhibited diminished generation probabilities.

The naive CD8 fraction comprised CD45RO-negative cells positively selected for CCR7 and excluded terminally differentiated effector memory CD45RA+ cells. Authors' data handling: Quality scores were absent from the junction-only immunoSEQ sequences, so filtering differed. TCRdb keeps only in-frame clones here, not all; method: immunoSEQ multiplex PCR. Clone size and the V and J calls come from that table; the DNA yielded D and trimming. Altogether fewer than 850,000 clones are present, approximately 97% being singletons, with the ten largest covering less than 0.25%. This clone was picked up one time. Its antigen is unidentified. The sample comprised naive CD8+ T cells sorted from blood. The sequence derives from a man younger than 40 in good health.

The CDR3 DNA reads TGTGCCAGCAGTAACCTGCCGACAGGGGGCGTGTATGGCTACACCTTC. Translating it yields CASSNLPTGGVYGYTF. The chain links TRBV6-6 to TRBJ1-2, with 10 bases matching TRBD1. This CDR3 is built from 16 residues. From germline, CDR1 is MNHNY and CDR2 SVGAGI (reference sequence). The V gene end was trimmed by 5 bases and the J gene end by 5 bases; junction bases not matched to a gene: 11.